These 23 T cell receptor beta chains originate from one sample sequenced in a study of graft-versus-host responses after intestinal transplantation. Sequencing used immunoSEQ multiplex PCR; TCRdb keeps in-frame clones, though not all of them. The table lists fewer than 70,000 clones, 80% to 95% of them singletons. This material consisted of bone marrow, taken approximately 740 days after intestinal transplantation. The receptors come from a human patient who received an intestinal transplant, so some T cells may come from the graft donor.

V usage is TRBV5-3 and J usage is TRBJ2-2; D is unresolved. TRBV5-3 is sorted into the ORF group, with uncertain function. The CDR3 totals 13 residues. The germline V and J ends were trimmed by 8 bases and 1 base, with 9 bases remaining between them. CDR3 amino acids: CASSQENTGELFF. The CDR3 DNA reads as TGTGCCAGCAGCCAGGAGAACACCGGGGAGCTGTTTTTT.

The rearrangement links TRBV7-9 to TRBJ1-5, with D maybe TRBD1 (5 bases). The V gene's germline CDR1 is SEHNR and CDR2 FQNEAQ (reference sequence). The CDR3 length is 16 residues. Trimming left V 5 bases short and J 4 bases short, with 18 bases between. The chain's CDR3 is CASSPLGGDLNQPQHF. CDR3 DNA: TGTGCCAGCAGCCCCCTGGGTGGGGACCTTAATCAGCCCCAGCATTTT.

The chain couples TRBV7-2 to TRBJ2-7; D possibly corresponds to TRBD1 (5 bases). The CDR3 sequence is 15 residues long. Germline V gene data show CDR1 as SGHTA and CDR2 as FQGNSA. V lost 3 bases to trimming and J lost 3 bases, with 15 bases between them. CDR3 sequence reads: CASSFDWTNFYEQYF. CDR3 DNA: TGTGCCAGCAGCTTCGATTGGACAAACTTCTACGAGCAGTACTTC. Filled out from reference TRBV7-2 and TRBJ2-7, the complete variable domain reads GAGVSQSPSNKVTEKGKDVELRCDPISGHTALYWYRQSLGQGLEFLIYFQGNSAPDKSGLPSDRFSAERTGGSVSTLTIQRTQQEDSAVYLCASSFDWTNFYEQYFGPGTRLTVT.

V is TRBV2 and J is TRBJ2-7, with TRBD1 as a possible D gene (6 bases). The CDR3 totals 14 residues. Germline V lookup: CDR1 SNHLY, CDR2 FYNNEI. V was cut by 4 bases and J by 2 bases, with 12 bases left in between. The CDR3 nucleotides read TGTGCCAGCAGTGGGACAGTGAAAACCTACGAGCAGTACTTC. It specifies CASSGTVKTYEQYF. Filled out from reference TRBV2 and TRBJ2-7, the complete variable domain reads EPEVTQTPSHQVTQMGQEVILRCVPISNHLYFYWYRQILGQKVEFLVSFYNNEISEKSEIFDDQFSVERPDGSNFTLKIRSTKLEDSAMYFCASSGTVKTYEQYFGPGTRLTVT.

The V call is TRBV27, the J call TRBJ1-4, with D maybe TRBD1 (5 bases). Deletions cut 6 bases from V and 5 bases from J, with 16 bases between. From germline, CDR1 is MNHEY and CDR2 SMNVEV (reference sequence). The length of the CDR3 is 15 residues. The CDR3 bases are TGTGCCAGCAGCTTACGGTGGGGGGTGAATGAAAAACTGTTTTTT. Protein sequence: CASSLRWGVNEKLFF. Combining the CDR3 with reference TRBV27 and TRBJ1-4 gives the whole variable domain EAQVTQNPRYLITVTGKKLTVTCSQNMNHEYMSWYRQDPGLGLRQIYYSMNVEVTDKGDVPEGYKVSRKEKRNFPLILESPSPNQTSLYFCASSLRWGVNEKLFFGSGTQLSVL.

This rearrangement joins TRBV10-1 to TRBJ2-3; D is ambiguous. This CDR3 is built from 13 residues. V gave up 11 bases and J gave up 0 bases, with 12 bases separating them. The germline gives CDR1 WNHNN, CDR2 SYGVQD (reference sequence). The CDR3 reads CALTPRSTDTQYF. CDR3 DNA sequence: TGCGCCCTAACCCCCCGTAGCACAGATACGCAGTATTTT.

The chain joins TRBV23-1 to TRBJ2-7; D gene unclear. TRBV23-1 is classed as an ORF, of uncertain function. The CDR3 is 18 amino acids. Deletions cut 3 bases from V and 2 bases from J, with 23 bases between. CDR3 sequence: CASSHLSPEQVPAYEQYF. CDR3 bases: TGCGCCAGCAGTCATCTTTCCCCCGAGCAGGTTCCGGCCTACGAGCAGTACTTC.

The chain is built from TRBV11-1 and TRBJ1-1, with D unresolved. The CDR3 consists of 14 residues. V was clipped by 2 bases and J by 2 bases, with 9 bases between them. Germline V gene data show CDR1 as SGHAT and CDR2 as FQDESV (reference sequence). The CDR3 loop is CASSLTTLNTEAFF. DNA of the CDR3: TGTGCCAGCAGCTTAACTACCCTTAACACTGAAGCTTTCTTT.

This rearrangement joins TRBV6-1 to TRBJ1-2, with a possible D match to TRBD1 (6 bases). The CDR3 is made up of 12 amino acids. Germline V gene lookup returns CDR1 MNHNS and CDR2 SASEGT. Trimming took 9 bases from V and 2 from J, leaving 10 bases between them. CDR3 sequence (DNA): TGTGCCAGTCGGACAGACAACTATGGCTACACCTTC. Translation: CASRTDNYGYTF.

The CDR3 spells CASRDTQGGETQYF. The CDR3 nucleotides are TGTGCCAGCAGAGATACACAGGGGGGAGAGACCCAGTACTTC. V usage is TRBV2 and J usage is TRBJ2-5; 8 bases are shared with TRBD1. The trim removed 6 bases at V and 4 bases at J, leaving 7 bases unmatched. This CDR3 comprises 14 residues. Per the germline V gene, CDR1 is SNHLY and CDR2 is FYNNEI.

V and J are TRBV2 and TRBJ2-1; D is unclear. This CDR3 is 10 amino acids long. V dropped 3 bases and J dropped 6 bases, with 0 bases sitting between them. Germline CDR1 is SNHLY and CDR2 is FYNNEI. CDR3 sequence: CASSDNEQFF. The CDR3 region has the DNA TGTGCCAGCAGTGACAATGAGCAGTTCTTC. The whole variable domain, remainder taken from reference TRBV2 and TRBJ2-1, is EPEVTQTPSHQVTQMGQEVILRCVPISNHLYFYWYRQILGQKVEFLVSFYNNEISEKSEIFDDQFSVERPDGSNFTLKIRSTKLEDSAMYFCASSDNEQFFGPGTRLTVL.

This clone was counted once. The V call is TRBV9, the J call TRBJ2-2; D call uncertain. The germline CDR1 and CDR2 sequences are SGDLS and YYNGEE. CDR3 size: 17 residues. Trimming removed 1 base at V and 0 bases at J, with 13 bases between. The CDR3: CASSVPKEGPNTGELFF. CDR3 sequence (DNA): TGTGCCAGCAGCGTACCGAAGGAAGGGCCGAACACCGGGGAGCTGTTTTTT.

This chain links TRBV6-4 with TRBJ1-2, with unresolved D. Germline V gene sequence: CDR1 MRHNA, CDR2 SNTAGT. V lost 10 bases and J lost 5, with 14 bases in between. The CDR3 contains 12 residues. In nucleotides, the CDR3 is TGTGCCACGAGAGGTCGCGGGTATGGCTACACCTTC. Translating gives CATRGRGYGYTF.

The chain joins TRBV6-5 to TRBJ2-5, with a weak D call TRBD2 (5 bases). Germline CDR1 MNHEY, CDR2 SVGAGI. V was shortened by 6 bases and J by 2 bases, with 10 bases between the two germline ends. The CDR3 consists of 13 residues. Written as DNA, the CDR3 is TGTGCCAGCAGACGTAGCGTACAAGAGACCCAGTACTTC. This sequence encodes CASRRSVQETQYF.

The V gene is TRBV30, the J gene TRBJ1-4, with 9 bases fitting TRBD1. Per germline, CDR1 GTSNPN and CDR2 SVGIG (reference sequence). Germline trimming cut 1 base from V and 9 bases from J; bases unmatched to any gene: 15. The CDR3 has 17 amino acids. In DNA form, the CDR3 reads TGTGCCTGGAGTGCGGGACAGGGAGCCACAGGGGTGAAAAAACTGTTTTTT. Its protein product is CAWSAGQGATGVKKLFF.

The rearrangement links TRBV6-5 to TRBJ2-5; D might be TRBD2 (5 bases). With 6 bases removed from V and 6 bases from J, the gap between germline ends came to 14 bases. This CDR3 region has 13 residues. The germline V gene encodes CDR1 MNHEY and CDR2 SVGAGI. DNA for the CDR3: TGTGCCAGCAGGCCATCACTAGGAAAGACCCAGTACTTC. Amino acids: CASRPSLGKTQYF.

This clone was counted once. The rearrangement links TRBV9 to TRBJ2-3, with 10 bases lining up with TRBD2. Germline V gene data show CDR1 as SGDLS and CDR2 as YYNGEE. V shed 4 bases and J 1 base; nucleotides not matched to a gene: 3. The length of the CDR3 is 15 residues. The CDR3 coding sequence is TGTGCCAGCAGCCTCGGACTAGCGGGCACAGATACGCAGTATTTT. This gives the protein CASSLGLAGTDTQYF.

This clone appeared a single time. The gene calls are TRBV29-1 and TRBJ2-2, with 8 nucleotides matching TRBD1. The CDR3 consists of 14 residues. Germline lookup yields CDR1 SQVTM and CDR2 ANQGSEA. The junction had 10 bases not matched to a gene; V was cut back by 8 bases and J by 5 bases. CDR3 DNA: TGCAGCCCATCCCAGGGGGCTCGGACCGGGGAGCTGTTTTTT. This encodes CSPSQGARTGELFF.

The chain recombines TRBV28 with TRBJ1-2; 7 bases map to TRBD1. Germline assignment: CDR1 MDHEN and CDR2 SYDVKM. CDR3 length: 14 amino acids. The ends lost 7 bases at V and 2 bases at J; junction bases unmatched: 7. The DNA of the CDR3 is TGTGCCAGCACCGGGACAGCAACAAACTATGGCTACACCTTC. Translated: CASTGTATNYGYTF.

V usage is TRBV5-4 and J usage is TRBJ1-6; tentatively, D is TRBD1 (5 bases). Germline V gene data show CDR1 as SGHNT and CDR2 as YYREEE (reference sequence). V was trimmed by 4 bases and J by 5 bases, leaving 16 bases between them. The CDR3 runs 16 residues. The CDR3: CASSDPRWGNNSPLHF. In DNA, the CDR3 is TGTGCCAGCAGCGACCCGAGGTGGGGGAATAATTCACCCCTCCACTTT.

The chain is built from TRBV5-4 and TRBJ2-7; D is possibly TRBD2 (7 bases). In germline, CDR1 is SGHNT, CDR2 YYREEE (reference sequence). This CDR3 spans 17 amino acids. Trimming removed 0 bases at V and 0 bases at J, with 16 bases between. The CDR3 DNA is TGTGCCAGCAGCTTGGGGGAGGGGGGCCCCCTCTCCTACGAGCAGTACTTC. It is translated as CASSLGEGGPLSYEQYF.

The count of this clone is one. The CDR3 loop is CASSNTGELFF. The CDR3 nucleotides are TGTGCCAGCAGCAACACCGGGGAGCTGTTTTTT. The chain carries TRBV7-6 and TRBJ2-2; unclear D gene. Germline V lookup: CDR1 SGHVS, CDR2 FNYEAQ. This CDR3 has 11 residues. Trimming stripped 5 bases from V and 2 bases from J, with 0 bases between.

V and J are TRBV4-1 and TRBJ2-7; a weak D match, TRBD2 (5 bases). The V end was cut by 3 bases, the J end by 2 bases, with 11 bases between. The germline CDR1 and CDR2 sequences are MGHRA and YSYEKL. The CDR3 is made up of 14 amino acids. CDR3 protein: CASSQFRGPYEQYF. CDR3 bases: TGCGCCAGCAGCCAGTTTCGGGGTCCCTACGAGCAGTACTTC.